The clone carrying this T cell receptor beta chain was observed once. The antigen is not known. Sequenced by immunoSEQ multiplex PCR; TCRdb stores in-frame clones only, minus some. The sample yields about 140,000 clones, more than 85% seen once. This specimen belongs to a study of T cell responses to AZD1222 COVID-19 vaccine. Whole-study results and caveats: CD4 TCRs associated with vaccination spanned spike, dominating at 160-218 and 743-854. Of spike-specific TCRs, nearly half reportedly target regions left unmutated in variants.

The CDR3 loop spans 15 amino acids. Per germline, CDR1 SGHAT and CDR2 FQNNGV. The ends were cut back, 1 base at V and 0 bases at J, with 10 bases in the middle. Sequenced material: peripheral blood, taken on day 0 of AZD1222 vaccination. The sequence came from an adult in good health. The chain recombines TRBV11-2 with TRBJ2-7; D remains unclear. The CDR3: CASSLGAGPSYEQYF. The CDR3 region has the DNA TGTGCCAGCAGCTTAGGAGCAGGACCCTCCTACGAGCAGTACTTC.